The T cell receptor beta chain described here comes from a study of technical replicates of blood from several donors. Trimming stripped 1 base from V and 11 bases from J, with 17 bases between. The V gene's germline CDR1 is MGHRA and CDR2 YSYEKL. The CDR3 is 15 residues long. The table came from immunoSEQ multiplex PCR; TCRdb's copy has only in-frame clones and leaves some out. The sample records some 74,000 clones, about 95% being singletons. The rearrangement joins TRBV4-1 to TRBJ1-4; the D is unclear. Input material: T cells isolated from PBMCs. This receptor was taken from a human donor in good health. The chain's CDR3 is CASSQVWSGTVKLFF. For the CDR3, the DNA is TGCGCCAGCAGCCAAGTTTGGAGCGGTACTGTCAAACTGTTTTTT.